These T cell receptor beta chains were read from a single sample in a study of T cells in Graves' hyperthyroidism and ophthalmopathy. A single record per CDR3 protein comes from TCRdb applying MiXCR to the multiplex PCR reads. Of hundreds of thousands of distinct CDR3 sequences in the sample, roughly 20% are singletons; the top ten hold 34%. Sequenced input: blood. Receptor source: a man younger than 45 with Graves' ophthalmopathy. Each CDR3 is given with its conserved first and last residue.

V gene	CDR3 protein
TRBV10-3	CAISETVNNYGYTF
TRBV20-1	CAYDGAGNTIYF
TRBV5-1	CASSLGQGASVTEAFF
TRBV6-1	CASSARSYEQYF
TRBV7-9	CASSLPGQDDNEKLFF
TRBV20-1	CSARDQIGGGGEQYF
TRBV7-3	CASSFTAGGQETQYF
TRBV27	CASSSSGRFDEQYF
TRBV7-6	CASSFNADSYNEQFF
TRBV7-2	CASSVAIRTGTSNTGELFF
TRBV10-3	CAISAGLAGVYEQYF
TRBV28	CASSSTRDSGLAKNIQYF
TRBV5-5	CASSLFGDGNEQYF
TRBV4-1	CASSQDQAAGEQYF
TRBV30	CAWSQITGTTVPQYF
TRBV12-3/TRBV12-4	CASSFQGARETQYF
TRBV6-1	CASVEVNTGELFF
TRBV5-1	CASSLSTGPMNTEAFF
TRBV2	CASSAPGGTGANVLTF
TRBV6-1	CASRDRLPSTDTQYF
TRBV5-1	CASSLDTQETQYF
TRBV20-1	CSAYGGDRGGYEQYF
TRBV20-1	CSASGARGSYNSPLHF
TRBV7-9	CASSLSKASGLPNEQFF
TRBV3-1	CASSQDSTGRETQYF
TRBV6-1	CASSRRGSGANLDEQYF
TRBV2	CASRATSQGDNEQFF
TRBV7-2	CASSSLAGYEQYF
TRBV28	CASSRASGYTDTQYF
TRBV6-1	CASSQPGHLFF
TRBV19	CASSIGDSTGGMNTEAFF
TRBV28	CASSPISRWGGRSYEQYF
TRBV20-1	CSARGTGQYNEQFF
TRBV3-1	CASSQDLIAGGMNNEQFF
TRBV28	CASSLRAELKKGAYEQYF
TRBV18	CASSPYMTNSPYGYTF
TRBV3-1	CASSPSRGRLNTQYF
TRBV29-1	CSAEGQGGSETQYF
TRBV7-2	CASSSYWAGGTHEQYF
TRBV28	CASSSQGGGETQYF
TRBV6-1	CASSEIDTGELFF
TRBV3-1	CASSQGRDGVSDTEAFF
TRBV19	CASSIGGDADTQYF